Following are 25 T cell receptor beta chains from one sample sequenced in a study of post-analysis software for immune sequencing data. Study-wide results and limits: A few TRBV segments, TRBV5-6, TRBV5-1 and TRBV20-1 among them, were found more frequent in patients than controls.

These receptors' targets are unknown. cDNA libraries for TCR beta contained unique molecular identifiers. MiXCR, run by TCRdb on the PCR reads, gives a single entry per CDR3 protein. The sample yields hundreds of thousands of distinct CDR3 sequences, approximately 42% seen once. Material for sequencing was blood. The receptors were sampled from a girl aged 2 to 9 with multiple sclerosis.

This clonotype was seen once. Germline is not matched at one junction end, which may reflect a read error. The chain carries TRBV28 and TRBJ1-4; 9 nucleotides align to TRBD1. CDR3 length: 16 residues. Germline V gene sequence: CDR1 MDHEN, CDR2 SYDVKM. DNA for the CDR3: TGTGCCAGCAGAACAGGGGGCTTTGTAACTAGTGAAAAACTGTTTTTT. Protein: CASRTGGFVTSEKLFF.

The rearrangement joins TRBV11-2 to TRBJ2-1, with D possibly matching TRBD2 (5 bases). From germline, CDR1 is SGHAT and CDR2 FQNNGV. The CDR3 consists of 14 residues. Trimming left V 3 bases short and J 6 bases short, with 12 bases between. CDR3 nucleotide sequence: TGTGCCAGCAGCTTTCGGACTCCTCGCAATGAGCAGTTCTTC. Its protein is CASSFRTPRNEQFF.

This chain joins TRBV6-5 and TRBJ2-3; TRBD2 aligns across 8 bases. The V segment lost 0 bases and the J segment 1 base; nucleotides outside the gene matches: 3. Per the germline V gene, CDR1 is MNHEY and CDR2 is SVGAGI. The CDR3 spans 16 residues. CDR3 DNA: TGTGCCAGCAGTTACTCAAGCGGGGGAGGCACAGATACGCAGTATTTT. It specifies CASSYSSGGGTDTQYF.

As concerns this clonotype: One end of the junction does not line up with germline, which may come from a read error. As DNA, the CDR3 is TGTGCCAGCAGCTTAGGTGGGACGGCCTCTGGGGCCAACGTCCGGACTTTC. Its translation: CASSLGGTASGANVRTF. The J gene is TRBJ2-6, the V gene TRBV7-3; either TRBD1 or TRBD2 may fit D (5 bases each). The CDR3 is made up of 17 amino acids. Germline V gene data show CDR1 as SGHTA and CDR2 as FQGTGA.

Concerning this clonotype: The junction differs from germline at one of its ends, possibly a read error. The chain couples TRBV24-1 to TRBJ2-5; no reliable D call. CDR3 size: 13 residues. The germline gives CDR1 KGHDR, CDR2 SFDVKD. As DNA, the CDR3 is TGTGTCACCAGTGATTTGACGTCGGAGACCCAGTACTTC. The encoded protein is CVTSDLTSETQYF.

This clonotype was seen a few times. The chain uses TRBV6-2 or TRBV6-3 and TRBJ1-1; D uncertain. The ends were cut back, 4 bases at V and 4 bases at J, with 19 bases in the middle. Germline-derived CDR1 and CDR2 are MNHEY and SVGEGT. This CDR3 is 16 amino acids long. DNA of the CDR3: TGTGCCAGCAGTTTTGGTCAGAGCAATCGGGGCACTGAAGCTTTCTTT. Residues: CASSFGQSNRGTEAFF.

This clonotype has just a few counts. CDR3 sequence: CASSKTSGGVFEQYF. In DNA, the CDR3 is TGTGCCAGCAGCAAAACTAGCGGGGGGGTGTTCGAGCAGTACTTC. This chain joins TRBV7-2 and TRBJ2-5; 13 bases line up with TRBD2. The J call may be wrong; the DNA end is better matched by TRBJ2-7. Per germline, CDR1 SGHTA and CDR2 FQGNSA. There are 15 residues in the CDR3.

V usage is TRBV12-3 or TRBV12-4 and J usage is TRBJ1-2, with 8 bases lining up with TRBD1. Trimming removed 5 bases from V and 1 base from J; junction bases left unmatched: 6. The CDR3 consists of 15 residues. CDR3 protein: CASSLGQGINYGYTF. DNA for the CDR3: TGTGCCAGCAGTCTTGGACAGGGTATTAACTATGGCTACACCTTC.

V and J are TRBV29-1 and TRBJ2-4; perhaps TRBD2 as D (5 bases). V shed 4 bases and J shed 13 bases, with 29 bases lying between them. The CDR3 totals 16 residues. The germline CDR1 and CDR2 sequences are SQVTM and ANQGSEA. The CDR3 sequence: CSVVRRGTLFGDGQYF. The CDR3 DNA follows: TGCAGCGTTGTACGACGGGGTACATTGTTTGGAGACGGGCAGTACTTC.

On this clonotype: The junction shows a germline mismatch at one end, possibly a read error. The rearrangement joins TRBV6-5 to TRBJ1-2; 7 bases line up with TRBD1. The CDR3 length is 15 residues. The germline V gene has CDR1 MNHEY and CDR2 SVGAGI. The CDR3 loop reads CASRVVTGQLYGCTF. The CDR3 region has the DNA TGTGCCAGCAGGGTCGTGACGGGACAGTTATATGGCTGCACCTTC.

The rearrangement joins TRBV6-1 to TRBJ2-7; 11 nucleotides line up with TRBD1. The germline V gene has CDR1 MNHNS and CDR2 SASEGT. CDR3 length: 16 residues. After removal of 6 bases from V and 2 bases from J, the junction contained 9 bases not matched to a gene. CDR3 sequence (DNA): TGTGCCAGCAGAGACAGGCCGGGACAGGGGGCCTACGAGCAGTACTTC. Its translation is CASRDRPGQGAYEQYF.

V and J are TRBV7-9 and TRBJ1-2; D might be TRBD1 (5 bases). Per germline, CDR1 SEHNR and CDR2 FQNEAQ (reference sequence). V lost 1 base and J 4 bases, leaving 13 bases between the germline ends. There are 15 residues in the CDR3. Here the CDR3 DNA reads TGTGCCAGCAGCTTAGAAACAGGACTCCCCTATGGCTACACCTTC. Translated: CASSLETGLPYGYTF.

This chain links TRBV5-1 with TRBJ1-2, with D tentatively TRBD1 (5 bases). CDR3 length: 16 residues. Germline V gene data show CDR1 as SGHRS and CDR2 as YFSETQ. Trimming removed 0 bases from V and 3 bases from J, with 15 bases in between. This chain's CDR3 is CASSLVPGKADYGYTF. The CDR3 DNA follows: TGCGCCAGCAGCTTGGTACCAGGGAAAGCTGACTATGGCTACACCTTC.

This chain connects TRBV20-1 to TRBJ1-4; D is uncertain. CDR3 length equals 11 residues. Germline V gene lookup returns CDR1 DFQATT and CDR2 SNEGSKA (reference sequence). The V gene lost 4 bases and the J gene lost 6 bases, with 6 bases spanning the gap. DNA of the CDR3: TGCAGTGCTACCTATGATGAAAAACTGTTTTTT. It yields the protein CSATYDEKLFF.

This rearrangement joins TRBV18 to TRBJ2-1; the D gene is possibly TRBD1 (6 bases). V shed 2 bases and J shed 8 bases, with 10 bases lying between them. The germline CDR1 and CDR2 sequences are KGHSH and LQKENI. The CDR3 is 13 amino acids. CDR3 region: CASSPAQGDEQFF. The CDR3 bases are TGTGCCAGCTCACCAGCACAGGGCGATGAGCAGTTCTTC.

The chain joins TRBV6-5 to TRBJ1-2, with 8 bases identical to TRBD1. V lost 5 bases to trimming and J lost 4 bases; unmatched junction nucleotides: 3. Germline V lookup: CDR1 MNHEY, CDR2 SVGAGI. This CDR3 has 13 residues. CDR3: CASSRDRLYGYTF. CDR3 bases: TGTGCCAGCAGTAGGGACAGGCTCTATGGCTACACCTTC.

The rearrangement uses TRBV20-1 and TRBJ2-1, with D uncertain. The V and J ends lost 1 base and 6 bases respectively, with 13 bases between them. Germline values: CDR1 DFQATT, CDR2 SNEGSKA (reference sequence). There are 14 residues in the CDR3. In DNA, the CDR3 is TGCAGTGCTAGAGCAGGCTCCCGCGGCAATGAGCAGTTCTTC. This translates into CSARAGSRGNEQFF.

This rearrangement joins TRBV5-5 to TRBJ1-1, with D maybe TRBD1 (5 bases). Trimming shortened V by 1 base and J by 5 bases, and 21 bases separated the two germline ends. The V gene's germline CDR1 is SGHKS and CDR2 YYEKEE (reference sequence). There are 17 residues in the CDR3. CDR3 in amino acids: CASSLSKQKGVRTEAFF. The CDR3 DNA is TGTGCCAGCAGCTTGAGTAAGCAGAAAGGGGTAAGAACTGAAGCTTTCTTT.

The chain carries TRBV7-9 and TRBJ1-1; D unclear. Germline V gene data show CDR1 as SEHNR and CDR2 as FQNEAQ (reference sequence). V was trimmed by 4 bases and J by 1 base, leaving 4 bases between them. The CDR3 extends over 12 amino acids. The CDR3 region is CASSWRNTEAFF. The CDR3 region has the DNA TGTGCCAGCAGCTGGCGGAACACTGAAGCTTTCTTT.

This chain joins TRBV6-5 and TRBJ2-1; 8 nucleotides line up with TRBD1. Germline values: CDR1 MNHEY, CDR2 SVGAGI. The CDR3 spans 13 residues. Trimming removed 2 bases from V and 8 bases from J; junction bases left unmatched: 2. The CDR3 loop reads CASSYPTGDEQFF. CDR3 sequence (DNA): TGTGCCAGCAGTTACCCGACAGGGGATGAGCAGTTCTTC.

J is TRBJ1-6 and V is TRBV7-6; D ambiguous. The germline V and J ends were trimmed by 5 bases and 6 bases, with 8 bases remaining between them. Germline V gene sequence: CDR1 SGHVS, CDR2 FNYEAQ. This CDR3 contains 13 residues. For the CDR3, the DNA is TGTGCCAGCAGCCCGGATGTTAATTCACCCCTCCACTTT. Translating gives CASSPDVNSPLHF.

This chain joins TRBV28 and TRBJ2-1, with 9 bases that match TRBD1. The CDR3 is 17 amino acids. Germline V CDR1 and CDR2: MDHEN, SYDVKM. V was clipped by 5 bases and J by 3 bases; unmatched bases: 11. CDR3 in amino acids: CASSTLTGQGHYNEQFF. The CDR3 DNA sequence: TGTGCCAGCAGTACATTAACGGGACAGGGTCACTACAATGAGCAGTTCTTC.

This chain connects TRBV20-1 to TRBJ2-1; 8 bases are shared with TRBD2. The CDR3 has 14 amino acids. Losses at the gene ends were 3 bases for V and 8 bases for J; bases not matched to a gene: 9. Germline V CDR1 and CDR2: DFQATT, SNEGSKA (reference sequence). The CDR3 DNA reads TGCAGTGCTAGGAGCGGGAGAAGGGGGTATGAGCAGTTCTTC. It is translated as CSARSGRRGYEQFF.

The sample holds a few counts of this clonotype. The CDR3 region has the DNA TGTGCCAGCTGCTACTGGTTGGGGCTTGGCACAGATACGCAGTATTTT. This codes for CASCYWLGLGTDTQYF. The gene calls are TRBV28 and TRBJ2-3, with D possibly TRBD1 on 5 matching bases. Trimming cost V 8 bases and J 1 base, with 19 bases left between them. CDR3 length: 16 amino acids. CDR1 MDHEN and CDR2 SYDVKM come from the germline V gene.

This chain links TRBV7-8 with TRBJ1-5; D may be TRBD1 (5 bases). Trimming removed 1 base at V and 9 bases at J, with 19 bases between. Germline V gene lookup returns CDR1 SGHVS and CDR2 FQNEAQ. CDR3 length: 16 amino acids. The CDR3 reads CASSLEKGTARRPQHF. The CDR3 DNA reads TGTGCCAGCAGCTTAGAGAAGGGGACGGCCCGGAGGCCCCAGCATTTT. The full variable domain, its missing parts supplied by reference TRBV7-8 and TRBJ1-5, is GAGVSQSPRYKVAKRGQDVALRCDPISGHVSLFWYQQALGQGPEFLTYFQNEAQLDKSGLPSDRFFAERPEGSVSTLKIQRTQQEDSAVYLCASSLEKGTARRPQHFGDGTRLSIL.